This TCR beta chain was captured by sequencing in a study of shared clonotypes between healthy human individuals. Study-level results: Only blood samples were collected, and tissue repertoires likely differ.

V was cut by 5 bases and J by 15 bases, with 19 bases left in between. Per germline, CDR1 MDHEN and CDR2 SYDVKM. The CDR3 has 13 amino acids. Some clones are missing from TCRdb's copy, which holds only in-frame ones; the method was immunoSEQ multiplex PCR. This table holds about 640,000 clones, around 72% found once. Worth noting for this clone: Its antigen is as yet unknown.

This sequence joins TRBV28 and TRBJ1-4; no definite D call. The sequence was collected from a woman in her 30s in good health. Sequencing was performed on memory CD4+ T cells sorted from blood. Subset indicated: CD45RA-negative fraction. CDR3 in amino acids: CASSTQSIGPMFF. CDR3 coding DNA: TGTGCCAGCAGTACCCAGTCAATTGGCCCTATGTTTTTT.